One and the same sample provided the 16 T cell receptor beta chains below, sequenced in a study of somatic mutations in cytotoxic T cells in rheumatoid arthritis (dated by TCRdb to the late 2010s). The receptor library was made with the immunoSEQ multiplex PCR assay. TCRdb retrieved this table from immuneACCESS and kept in-frame rearrangements only. Not all clones are present; in checked studies, unresolved V genes account for under half, and no reason is known for the remainder. The table for this sample lists about 25,000 clones; roughly 69% of them were counted only once. 7.5% to 10% of the sample belongs to the ten largest clones. Sequencing was done on a sample of CD8+ T cells sorted from blood. Every receptor here comes from a woman under 30 in good health.

The chain uses TRBV6-4 and TRBJ2-3; possible D gene TRBD2, 5 bases. Deletions cut 0 bases from V and 0 bases from J, with 13 bases between. The V gene's germline CDR1 is MRHNA and CDR2 SNTAGT. This CDR3 has 17 amino acids. The CDR3 DNA follows: TGTGCCAGCAGTGACTCCTTGGACTTCACTAGCACAGATACGCAGTATTTT. This gives the protein CASSDSLDFTSTDTQYF.

In its sample, this clone was seen a few times. The chain joins TRBV5-4 to TRBJ1-2, with D tentatively TRBD1 (6 bases). CDR1 and CDR2 from the germline V gene are SGHNT and YYREEE (reference sequence). V dropped 7 bases and J dropped 4 bases, with 8 bases sitting between them. The CDR3 is 11 residues long. The CDR3 region is CASSGAYGYTF. DNA for the CDR3: TGTGCCAGCTCGGGGGCCTATGGCTACACCTTC.

The genes are TRBV9 and TRBJ2-3, with a weak D call TRBD1 (6 bases). Trimming stripped 4 bases from V and 0 bases from J, with 33 bases between. The CDR3 runs to 22 residues. Germline V gene data show CDR1 as SGDLS and CDR2 as YYNGEE. The CDR3 loop reads CASSHPTWPTTGTSPSTDTQYF. The CDR3 DNA follows: TGTGCCAGCAGCCACCCCACTTGGCCGACAACCGGGACAAGTCCTAGCACAGATACGCAGTATTTT.

This clone was seen only a few times. V gene TRBV6-5 combines with J gene TRBJ1-5; maybe TRBD1 (5 bases). The length of the CDR3 is 12 residues. V dropped 5 bases and J dropped 4 bases, with 6 bases sitting between them. In germline, CDR1 is MNHEY, CDR2 SVGAGI. In nucleotides, the CDR3 is TGTGCCAGCAGTGACAGTAATCAGCCCCAGCATTTT. Translated, it gives CASSDSNQPQHF.

This chain joins TRBV28 and TRBJ2-1; D is tentatively TRBD1 or TRBD2 (5 bases each). V shed 10 bases and J shed 8 bases, with 24 bases lying between them. CDR3 length: 15 amino acids. CDR1 and CDR2 from the germline V gene are MDHEN and SYDVKM. The CDR3 bases are TGTGCCACCTTAGGATCGGGGCTCGCCGTGGATGAGCAGTTCTTC. Its translation is CATLGSGLAVDEQFF.

In this sample, this clone turned up once. The chain carries TRBV27 and TRBJ2-2; TRBD2 matches at 12 bases. Per germline, CDR1 MNHEY and CDR2 SMNVEV (reference sequence). CDR3 size: 15 residues. Trimming at V came to 6 bases and at J to 1 base, leaving 0 bases not matched to a gene. The CDR3: CASRLAGGNTGELFF. The CDR3 nucleotides are TGTGCCAGCAGACTAGCGGGGGGGAACACCGGGGAGCTGTTTTTT.

The rearrangement links TRBV5-1 to TRBJ2-7; 7 bases agree with TRBD1. The CDR3 length is 15 residues. Germline V gene sequence: CDR1 SGHRS, CDR2 YFSETQ. The V segment lost 2 bases and the J segment 4 bases; nucleotides outside the gene matches: 9. The CDR3 loop is CASSLSPTGSYEQYF. In nucleotides, the CDR3 is TGCGCCAGCAGCTTATCCCCGACAGGGTCTTACGAGCAGTACTTC.

V usage is TRBV5-6 and J usage is TRBJ1-2, with 8 positions matching TRBD1. The V gene's germline CDR1 is SGHDT and CDR2 YYEEEE. V shed 0 bases, J shed 8 bases, and the junction held 6 bases outside the gene matches. The CDR3 runs to 14 residues. The CDR3 sequence: CASSLEAGGGGYTF. The CDR3 region has the DNA TGTGCCAGCAGCTTGGAGGCAGGGGGCGGCGGCTACACCTTC.

The V call is TRBV6-5, the J call TRBJ2-7; 8 positions agree with TRBD1. Germline CDR1 reads MNHEY; CDR2 reads SVGAGI. The CDR3 is 15 residues long. J lost 6 bases, V lost 3 bases, and 10 bases had no gene match. The CDR3 DNA reads as TGTGCCAGCAGTTATTCCCAGGACAGGGCTTTCGAGCAGTACTTC. Translating it yields CASSYSQDRAFEQYF.

This clone showed up just once. This chain connects TRBV5-1 to TRBJ2-2; TRBD2 might be the D (5 bases). CDR3 size: 17 residues. Trimming took 4 bases from V and 5 from J, leaving 21 bases between them. The germline CDR1 and CDR2 sequences are SGHRS and YFSETQ. CDR3 bases: TGCGCCAGCAGCCCGGAACCACGGGGAGTCGAGACCGGGGAGCTGTTTTTT. As protein: CASSPEPRGVETGELFF.

The rearrangement links TRBV29-1 to TRBJ1-2; D is uncertain. V shed 7 bases and J shed 3 bases, with 15 bases lying between them. Looked up from germline, CDR1 is SQVTM and CDR2 is ANQGSEA. CDR3 length equals 13 residues. The CDR3: CSALPSTDYGYTF. The CDR3 coding sequence is TGCAGCGCCCTACCGAGTACAGACTATGGCTACACCTTC.

The chain has TRBV5-4 and TRBJ1-4; 8 positions agree with TRBD1. This CDR3 comprises 15 residues. V gave up 4 bases and J gave up 7 bases; unmatched junction bases: 9. Germline loops: CDR1 SGHNT, CDR2 YYREEE (reference sequence). In nucleotides, the CDR3 is TGTGCCAGCAGCCCAGGGGGCGGTTCTTCTGAAAAACTGTTTTTT. This translates into CASSPGGGSSEKLFF.

The rearrangement uses TRBV4-2 and TRBJ2-1, with 10 bases lining up with TRBD2. The CDR3 covers 15 residues. Germline V gene sequence: CDR1 LGHNA, CDR2 YNFKEQ. With 5 bases clipped from V and 2 bases from J, the junction kept 3 bases outside the gene matches. The CDR3 loop is CASSSSGGAYNEQFF. The CDR3 DNA follows: TGTGCCAGCAGCTCGAGCGGGGGGGCCTACAATGAGCAGTTCTTC.

The rearrangement links TRBV7-9 to TRBJ1-4; 8 nucleotides line up with TRBD1. CDR3 length equals 16 residues. CDR1 and CDR2 from the germline V gene are SEHNR and FQNEAQ (reference sequence). After removal of 5 bases from V and 6 bases from J, the junction contained 11 bases not matched to a gene. CDR3 residues: CASSPSEDREDEKLFF. The DNA of the CDR3 is TGTGCCAGCAGCCCCTCCGAGGACAGGGAAGATGAAAAACTGTTTTTT.

This chain uses TRBV7-3 with TRBJ2-3; D uncertain. Germline V lookup: CDR1 SGHTA, CDR2 FQGTGA. The V gene lost 3 bases and the J gene lost 2 bases, with 6 bases spanning the gap. The CDR3 covers 13 residues. The DNA for the CDR3 is TGTGCCAGCAGCTTCGAAAACACAGATACGCAGTATTTT. Translating gives CASSFENTDTQYF. Using reference TRBV7-3 and TRBJ2-3 for the parts outside the CDR3, the full variable domain is GAGVSQTPSNKVTEKGKYVELRCDPISGHTALYWYRQSLGQGPEFLIYFQGTGAADDSGLPNDRFFAVRPEGSVSTLKIQRTERGDSAVYLCASSFENTDTQYFGPGTRLTVL.

The V gene is TRBV9, the J gene TRBJ2-1; D not resolved. V lost 7 bases, J lost 5 bases, and 7 bases lay in between. The germline CDR1 and CDR2 sequences are SGDLS and YYNGEE. This CDR3 comprises 11 residues. CDR3 DNA sequence: TGTGCCAGCGGCAGCCACAATGAGCAGTTCTTC. It translates to CASGSHNEQFF.